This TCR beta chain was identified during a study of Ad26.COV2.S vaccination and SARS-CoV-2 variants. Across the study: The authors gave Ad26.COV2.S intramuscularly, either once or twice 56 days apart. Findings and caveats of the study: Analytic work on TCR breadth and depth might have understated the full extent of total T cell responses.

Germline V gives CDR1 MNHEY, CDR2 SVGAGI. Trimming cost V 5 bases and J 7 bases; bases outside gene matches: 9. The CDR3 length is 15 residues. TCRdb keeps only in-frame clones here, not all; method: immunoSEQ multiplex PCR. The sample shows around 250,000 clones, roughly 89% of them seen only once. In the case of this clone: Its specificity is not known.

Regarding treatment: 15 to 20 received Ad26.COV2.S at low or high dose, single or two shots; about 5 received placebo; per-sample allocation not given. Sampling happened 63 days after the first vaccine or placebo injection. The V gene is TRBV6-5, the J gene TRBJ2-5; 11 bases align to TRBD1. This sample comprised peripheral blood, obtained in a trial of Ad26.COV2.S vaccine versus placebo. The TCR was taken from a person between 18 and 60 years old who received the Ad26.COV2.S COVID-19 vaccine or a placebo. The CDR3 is CASSTGTGGSGTQYF. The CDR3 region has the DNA TGTGCCAGCAGTACCGGGACAGGGGGTTCAGGGACCCAGTACTTC.